Following are 8 T cell receptor beta chains from one sample sequenced in a study of T cell clonotyping in hematopoietic cell transplantation. Regarding time point: recipient sample about 28 days before transplant, after cytoreduction. The assay was immunoSEQ multiplex PCR, and TCRdb's table has in-frame clones only and misses some. The sample shows tens of thousands of clones, 65% to 90% of them seen only once. The starting material was peripheral blood mononuclear cells, obtained before stem cell transplant. These receptors were obtained from a man aged 60-69 years with biphenotypic leukemia. Some clones in this sample may be carry-over from other donors' samples.

The rearrangement links TRBV6-5 to TRBJ2-3; TRBD1 is a possible D gene (6 bases). The CDR3 is 13 residues long. V was shortened by 6 bases and J by 1 base, with 8 bases between the two germline ends. Per germline, CDR1 MNHEY and CDR2 SVGAGI. The CDR3 DNA sequence: TGTGCCAGCAGCCGACAGGGCACAGATACGCAGTATTTT. This sequence encodes CASSRQGTDTQYF.

The chain carries TRBV4-2 and TRBJ2-3, with 9 bases identical to TRBD2. This CDR3 spans 15 amino acids. With 6 bases clipped from V and 2 bases from J, the junction kept 6 bases outside the gene matches. Germline assignment: CDR1 LGHNA and CDR2 YNFKEQ. CDR3 DNA sequence: TGTGCCAGCAGGTTAGCGGGGGTAATCACAGATACGCAGTATTTT. This sequence encodes CASRLAGVITDTQYF.

This clone was seen a few times. V usage is TRBV2 and J usage is TRBJ2-3; D ambiguous. The V end was cut by 5 bases, the J end by 3 bases, with 12 bases between. This CDR3 contains 14 residues. From germline, CDR1 is SNHLY and CDR2 FYNNEI. CDR3 residues: CASSTRSQTDTQYF. CDR3 DNA: TGTGCCAGCAGTACCAGGTCCCAAACAGATACGCAGTATTTT.

V usage is TRBV28 and J usage is TRBJ1-4, with a weak D call TRBD1 (6 bases). This CDR3 contains 15 residues. Germline CDR1 reads MDHEN; CDR2 reads SYDVKM. V gave up 6 bases and J gave up 7 bases, with 18 bases separating them. The CDR3 loop is CASSSGGGGSEKLFF. The CDR3 DNA sequence: TGTGCCAGCAGCAGCGGGGGGGGCGGAAGTGAAAAACTGTTTTTT. Together with reference TRBV28 and TRBJ1-4, the CDR3 gives the full variable domain: DVKVTQSSRYLVKRTGEKVFLECVQDMDHENMFWYRQDPGLGLRLIYFSYDVKMKEKGDIPEGYSVSREKKERFSLILESASTNQTSMYLCASSSGGGGSEKLFFGSGTQLSVL.

The chain links TRBV5-1 to TRBJ2-1; 10 positions agree with TRBD2. The CDR3 length is 15 residues. Losses at the gene ends were 6 bases for V and 3 bases for J; bases not matched to a gene: 6. CDR1 and CDR2 (germline): SGHRS, YFSETQ. DNA for the CDR3: TGCGCCAGCACCGCAGGACTAGCGGACTACAATGAGCAGTTCTTC. Amino acids: CASTAGLADYNEQFF.

This chain uses TRBV28 with TRBJ2-7; 9 nucleotides agree with TRBD1. The length of the CDR3 is 15 residues. Germline V gene sequence: CDR1 MDHEN, CDR2 SYDVKM. The V gene end was trimmed by 4 bases and the J gene end by 4 bases; junction bases not matched to a gene: 8. CDR3 protein: CASSYAGDRAYEQYF. In DNA, the CDR3 is TGTGCCAGCAGTTACGCCGGGGACAGGGCTTACGAGCAGTACTTC.

This clone was found a few times. The rearrangement links TRBV5-4 to TRBJ1-2, with 8 bases fitting TRBD1. The V and J ends lost 4 bases and 2 bases, in that order; junction bases with no gene match: 4. Germline V gene lookup returns CDR1 SGHNT and CDR2 YYREEE (reference sequence). The CDR3 contains 14 residues. CDR3 DNA sequence: TGTGCCAGCAGCACAGACAGGGGAAACTATGGCTACACCTTC. It specifies CASSTDRGNYGYTF.

This chain uses TRBV6-5 with TRBJ1-1, with D perhaps TRBD1 (5 bases). Germline assignment: CDR1 MNHEY and CDR2 SVGAGI. V was cut by 2 bases and J by 6 bases, with 16 bases left in between. The CDR3 has 15 residues. The CDR3 protein is CASSYARGDGAEAFF. In DNA, the CDR3 is TGTGCCAGCAGTTACGCGCGGGGCGATGGGGCTGAAGCTTTCTTT.